The clone carrying this T cell receptor beta chain was picked up a small number of times. No antigen is known for it. Stated time point: pre-sensitization, week 0. As to treatment: therapeutic diphenylcyclopropenone sensitization with weekly scalp DPC. The record originates from a study of human T cells and chemical hapten exposure. Study overall: The study patch tested 0.01% DPC on the upper back and read results at 6 days. General study results and limits: PT1 expanded TCR counts and patch test score were linked, and their correlation was positive. In comparison with controls, expanded TCRs gave rise to a significantly larger number of large CDR3 similarity clusters.

Germline CDR1 SGHRS, CDR2 YFSETQ. This CDR3 comprises 16 residues. V shed 5 bases, J shed 0 bases, and the junction held 9 bases outside the gene matches. TCRdb analysed the RACE reads with MiXCR anew, one entry per CDR3 protein. The table has approximately 260,000 distinct CDR3 sequences, roughly 8% seen once. The specimen was whole blood, collected in connection with sensitization to the hapten diphenylcyclopropenone (DPC). The genes are TRBV5-1 and TRBJ2-5, with 8 bases fitting TRBD2. The sequence came from a man between 18 and 29 years old with alopecia areata. Some clones in this sample may be carry-over from other donors' samples. The CDR3 protein is CASSLRRGANQETQYF. The CDR3 region has the DNA TGCGCCAGCAGTCTCCGGCGGGGGGCAAACCAAGAGACCCAGTACTTC.